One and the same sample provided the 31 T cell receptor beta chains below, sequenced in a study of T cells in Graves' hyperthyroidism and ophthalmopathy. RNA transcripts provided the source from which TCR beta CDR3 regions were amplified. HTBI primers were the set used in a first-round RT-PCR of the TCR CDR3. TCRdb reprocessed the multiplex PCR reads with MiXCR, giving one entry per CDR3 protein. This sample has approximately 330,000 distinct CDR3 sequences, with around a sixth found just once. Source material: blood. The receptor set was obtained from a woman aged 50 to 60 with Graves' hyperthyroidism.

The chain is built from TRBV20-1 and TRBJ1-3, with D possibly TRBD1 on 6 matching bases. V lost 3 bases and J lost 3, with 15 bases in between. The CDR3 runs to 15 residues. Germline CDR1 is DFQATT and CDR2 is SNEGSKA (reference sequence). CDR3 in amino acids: CSASRTAEIGNTIYF. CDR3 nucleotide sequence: TGCAGTGCTAGCCGGACAGCGGAGATTGGAAACACCATATATTTT.

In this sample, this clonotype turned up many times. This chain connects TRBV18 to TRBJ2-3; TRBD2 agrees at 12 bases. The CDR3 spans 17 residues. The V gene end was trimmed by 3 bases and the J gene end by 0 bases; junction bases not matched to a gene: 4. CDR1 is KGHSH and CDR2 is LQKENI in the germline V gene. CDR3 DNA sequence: TGTGCCAGCTCACCCTTCGGACTAGCGGGAAGCACAGATACGCAGTATTTT. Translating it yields CASSPFGLAGSTDTQYF.

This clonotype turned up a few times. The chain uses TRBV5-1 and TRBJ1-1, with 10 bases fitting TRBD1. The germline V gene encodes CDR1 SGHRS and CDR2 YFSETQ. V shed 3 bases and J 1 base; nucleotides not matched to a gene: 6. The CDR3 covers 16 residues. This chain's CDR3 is CASSSWTGGSNTEAFF. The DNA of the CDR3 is TGCGCCAGCAGCTCCTGGACAGGGGGTTCGAACACTGAAGCTTTCTTT.

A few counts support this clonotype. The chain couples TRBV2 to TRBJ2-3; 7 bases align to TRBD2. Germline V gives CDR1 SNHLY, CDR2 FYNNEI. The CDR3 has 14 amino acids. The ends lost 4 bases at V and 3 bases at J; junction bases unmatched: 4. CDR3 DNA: TGTGCCAGCAGTGGGGACTACGATACAGATACGCAGTATTTT. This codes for CASSGDYDTDTQYF.

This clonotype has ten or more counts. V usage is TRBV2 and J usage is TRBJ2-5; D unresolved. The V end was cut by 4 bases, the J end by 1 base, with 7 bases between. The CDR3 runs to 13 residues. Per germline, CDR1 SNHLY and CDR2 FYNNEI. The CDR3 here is CASSGATQETQYF. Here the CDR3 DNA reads TGTGCCAGCAGTGGCGCTACCCAAGAGACCCAGTACTTC.

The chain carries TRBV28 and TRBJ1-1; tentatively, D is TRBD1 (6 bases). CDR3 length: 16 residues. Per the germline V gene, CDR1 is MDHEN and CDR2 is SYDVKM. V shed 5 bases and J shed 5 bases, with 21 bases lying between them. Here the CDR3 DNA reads TGTGCCAGCAGTCGAACGGGACAAACTCTGGGGACTGAAGCTTTCTTT. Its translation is CASSRTGQTLGTEAFF.

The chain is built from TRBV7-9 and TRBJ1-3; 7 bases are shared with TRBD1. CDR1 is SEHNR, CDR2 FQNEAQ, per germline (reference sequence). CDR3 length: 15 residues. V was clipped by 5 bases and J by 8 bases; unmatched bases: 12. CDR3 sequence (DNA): TGTGCCAGCAGCCTCCGGGACAGTAATTCGGACACCATATATTTT. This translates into CASSLRDSNSDTIYF.

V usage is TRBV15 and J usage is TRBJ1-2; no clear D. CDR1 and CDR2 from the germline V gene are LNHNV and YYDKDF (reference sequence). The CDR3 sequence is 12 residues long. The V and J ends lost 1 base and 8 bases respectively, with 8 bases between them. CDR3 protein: CATSRGPGGYTF. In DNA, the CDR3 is TGTGCCACCAGCAGAGGCCCGGGGGGCTACACCTTC.

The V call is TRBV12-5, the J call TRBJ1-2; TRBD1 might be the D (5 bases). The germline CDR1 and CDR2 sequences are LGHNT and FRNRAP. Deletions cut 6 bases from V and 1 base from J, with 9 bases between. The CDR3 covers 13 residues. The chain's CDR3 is CASGDDSNYGYTF. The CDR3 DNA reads TGTGCTAGTGGCGACGACAGTAACTATGGCTACACCTTC.

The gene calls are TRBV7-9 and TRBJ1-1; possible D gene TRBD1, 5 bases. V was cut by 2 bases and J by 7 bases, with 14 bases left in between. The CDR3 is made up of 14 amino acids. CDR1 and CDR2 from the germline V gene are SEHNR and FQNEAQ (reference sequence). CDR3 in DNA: TGTGCCAGCAGCTTACAAGGGGCCCGTTTTGAAGCTTTCTTT. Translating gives CASSLQGARFEAFF.

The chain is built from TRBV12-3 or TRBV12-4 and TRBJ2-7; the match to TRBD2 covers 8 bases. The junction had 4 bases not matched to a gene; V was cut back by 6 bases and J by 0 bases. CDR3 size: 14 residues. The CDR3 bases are TGTGCCAGCAGCCCGGGGGGGGCCTCCTACGAGCAGTACTTC. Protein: CASSPGGASYEQYF.

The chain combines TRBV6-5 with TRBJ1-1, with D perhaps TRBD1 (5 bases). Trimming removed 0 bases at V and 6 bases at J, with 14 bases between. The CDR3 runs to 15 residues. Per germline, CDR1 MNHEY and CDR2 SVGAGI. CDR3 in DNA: TGTGCCAGCAGTTACTCTGGCCTAGGGACCGCTGAAGCTTTCTTT. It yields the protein CASSYSGLGTAEAFF.

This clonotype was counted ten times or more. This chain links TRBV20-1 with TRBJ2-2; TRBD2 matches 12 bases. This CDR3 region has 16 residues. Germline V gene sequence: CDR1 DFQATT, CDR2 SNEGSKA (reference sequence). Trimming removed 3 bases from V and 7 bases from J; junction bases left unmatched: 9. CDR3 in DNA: TGCAGTGCTAGCAGGGCTAGCGGGAGGGGGATCGGGGAGCTGTTTTTT. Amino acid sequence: CSASRASGRGIGELFF.

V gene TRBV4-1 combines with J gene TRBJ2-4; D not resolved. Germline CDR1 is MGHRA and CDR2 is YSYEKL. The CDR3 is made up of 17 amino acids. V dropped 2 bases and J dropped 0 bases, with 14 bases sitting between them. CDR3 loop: CASSQPTQQIAKNIQYF. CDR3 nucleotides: TGCGCCAGCAGCCAACCCACACAACAGATAGCCAAAAACATTCAGTACTTC.

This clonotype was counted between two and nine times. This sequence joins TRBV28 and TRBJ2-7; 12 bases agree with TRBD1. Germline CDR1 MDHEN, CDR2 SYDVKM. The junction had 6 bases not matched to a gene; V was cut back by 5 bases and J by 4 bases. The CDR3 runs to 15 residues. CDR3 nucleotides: TGTGCCAGCAGTCCTGGGACAGGGGGCGGGTACGAGCAGTACTTC. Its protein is CASSPGTGGGYEQYF.

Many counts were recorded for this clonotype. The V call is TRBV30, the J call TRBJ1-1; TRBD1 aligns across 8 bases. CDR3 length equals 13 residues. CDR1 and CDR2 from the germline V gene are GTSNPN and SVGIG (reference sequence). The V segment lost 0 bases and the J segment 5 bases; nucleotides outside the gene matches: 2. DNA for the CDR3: TGTGCCTGGAGTGTCTACAGGGGGACTGAAGCTTTCTTT. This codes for CAWSVYRGTEAFF.

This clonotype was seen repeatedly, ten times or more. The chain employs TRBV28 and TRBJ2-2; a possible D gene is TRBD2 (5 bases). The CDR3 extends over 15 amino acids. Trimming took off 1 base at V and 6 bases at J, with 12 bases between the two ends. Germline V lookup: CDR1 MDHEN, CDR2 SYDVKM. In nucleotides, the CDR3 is TGTGCCAGCAGTTTATATAGGGAGTTCCCCGGGGAGCTGTTTTTT. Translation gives CASSLYREFPGELFF. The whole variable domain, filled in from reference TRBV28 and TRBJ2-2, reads DVKVTQSSRYLVKRTGEKVFLECVQDMDHENMFWYRQDPGLGLRLIYFSYDVKMKEKGDIPEGYSVSREKKERFSLILESASTNQTSMYLCASSLYREFPGELFFGEGSRLTVL.

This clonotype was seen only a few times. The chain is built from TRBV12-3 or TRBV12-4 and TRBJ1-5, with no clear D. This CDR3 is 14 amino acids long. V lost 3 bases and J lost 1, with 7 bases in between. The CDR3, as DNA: TGTGCCAGCAGTTTGTGGCAAAGCAATCAGCCCCAGCATTTT. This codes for CASSLWQSNQPQHF.

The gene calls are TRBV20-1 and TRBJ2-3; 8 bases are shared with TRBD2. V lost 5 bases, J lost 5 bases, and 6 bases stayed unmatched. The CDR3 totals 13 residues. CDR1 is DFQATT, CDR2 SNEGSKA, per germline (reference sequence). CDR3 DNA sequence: TGCAGTGCTGCACTGGCGGGGGGAGATACGCAGTATTTT. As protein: CSAALAGGDTQYF.

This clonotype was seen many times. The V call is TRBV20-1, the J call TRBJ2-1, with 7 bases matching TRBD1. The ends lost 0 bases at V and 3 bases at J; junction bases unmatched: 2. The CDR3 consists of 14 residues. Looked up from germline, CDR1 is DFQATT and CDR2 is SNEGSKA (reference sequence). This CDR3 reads CSARDWDSYNEQFF. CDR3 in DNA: TGCAGTGCTAGAGATTGGGACAGCTACAATGAGCAGTTCTTC.

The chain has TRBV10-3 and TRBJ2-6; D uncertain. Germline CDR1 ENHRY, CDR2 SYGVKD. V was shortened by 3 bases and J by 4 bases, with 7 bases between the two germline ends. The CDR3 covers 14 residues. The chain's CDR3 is CAISDTRGANVLTF. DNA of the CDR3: TGTGCCATCAGTGATACGAGAGGGGCCAACGTCCTGACTTTC.

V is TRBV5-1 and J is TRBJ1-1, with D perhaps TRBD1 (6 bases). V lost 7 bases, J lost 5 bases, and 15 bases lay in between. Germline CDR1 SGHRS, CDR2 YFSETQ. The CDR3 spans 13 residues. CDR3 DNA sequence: TGCGCCAGCTCCGAGCAGGGGTTGACTGAAGCTTTCTTT. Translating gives CASSEQGLTEAFF.

The CDR3 DNA reads as TGCGCCAGCAGCCCGGGACAGAGCAATCAGCCCCAGCATTTT. Amino acids: CASSPGQSNQPQHF. The rearrangement uses TRBV5-1 and TRBJ1-5; 7 nucleotides align to TRBD1. The J segment lost 1 base and the V segment lost 4 bases, leaving 2 bases of the junction unmatched. Germline V gene sequence: CDR1 SGHRS, CDR2 YFSETQ. The CDR3 runs 14 residues.

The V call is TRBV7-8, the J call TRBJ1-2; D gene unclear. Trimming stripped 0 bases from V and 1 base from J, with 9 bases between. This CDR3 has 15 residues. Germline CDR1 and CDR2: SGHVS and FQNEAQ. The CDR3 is CASSLAGGNNYGYTF. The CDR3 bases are TGTGCCAGCAGCTTAGCGGGAGGGAATAACTATGGCTACACCTTC.

CDR3 residues: CASSYAQAGVDTEAFF. Written as DNA, the CDR3 is TGTGCCAGCAGTTACGCACAAGCGGGGGTTGACACTGAAGCTTTCTTT. The gene calls are TRBV6-5 and TRBJ1-1; a weak D match, TRBD1 (5 bases). The germline gives CDR1 MNHEY, CDR2 SVGAGI. The CDR3 totals 16 residues. Trimming stripped 2 bases from V and 3 bases from J, with 16 bases between.

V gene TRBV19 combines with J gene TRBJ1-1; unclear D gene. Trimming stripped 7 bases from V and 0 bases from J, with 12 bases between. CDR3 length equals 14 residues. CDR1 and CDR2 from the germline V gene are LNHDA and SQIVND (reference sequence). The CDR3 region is CASTTTQMNTEAFF. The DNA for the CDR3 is TGTGCCAGTACCACTACTCAGATGAACACTGAAGCTTTCTTT. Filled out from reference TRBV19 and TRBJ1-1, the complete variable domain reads DGGITQSPKYLFRKEGQNVTLSCEQNLNHDAMYWYRQDPGQGLRLIYYSQIVNDFQKGDIAEGYSVSREKKESFPLTVTSAQKNPTAFYLCASTTTQMNTEAFFGQGTRLTVV.

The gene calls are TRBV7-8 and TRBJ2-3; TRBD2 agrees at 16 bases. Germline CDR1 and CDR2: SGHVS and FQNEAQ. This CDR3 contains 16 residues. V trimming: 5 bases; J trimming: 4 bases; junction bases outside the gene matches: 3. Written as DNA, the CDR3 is TGTGCCAGCAGCCACGGGACTAGCGGGGGGGCAGATACGCAGTATTTT. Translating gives CASSHGTSGGADTQYF.

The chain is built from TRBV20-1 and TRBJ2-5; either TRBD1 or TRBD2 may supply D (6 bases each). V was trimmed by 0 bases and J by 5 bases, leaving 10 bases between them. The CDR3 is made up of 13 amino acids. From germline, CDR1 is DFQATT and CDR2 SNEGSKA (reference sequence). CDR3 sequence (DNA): TGCAGTGCTAGAGATACAGGGAGGGAGACCCAGTACTTC. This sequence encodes CSARDTGRETQYF.

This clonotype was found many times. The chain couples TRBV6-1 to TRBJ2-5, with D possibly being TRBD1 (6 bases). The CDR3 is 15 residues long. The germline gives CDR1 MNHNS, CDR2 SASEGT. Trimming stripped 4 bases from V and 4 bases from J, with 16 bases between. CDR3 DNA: TGTGCCAGCAGTGTTATGGGGCAAGGGGGAGAGACCCAGTACTTC. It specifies CASSVMGQGGETQYF.

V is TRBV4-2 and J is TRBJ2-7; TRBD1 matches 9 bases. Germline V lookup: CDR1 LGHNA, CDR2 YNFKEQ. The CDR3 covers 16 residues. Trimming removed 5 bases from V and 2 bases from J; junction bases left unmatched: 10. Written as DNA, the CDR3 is TGTGCCAGCAGCGACCCTCCCGGGACAGGGACCTACGAGCAGTACTTC. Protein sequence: CASSDPPGTGTYEQYF.

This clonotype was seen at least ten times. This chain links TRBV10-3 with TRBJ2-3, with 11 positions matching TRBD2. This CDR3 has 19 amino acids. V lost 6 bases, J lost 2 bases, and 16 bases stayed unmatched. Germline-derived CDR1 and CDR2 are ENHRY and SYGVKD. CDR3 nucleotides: TGTGCCATCAGGACGACCAGGGAGGGGACTAGCGGTTCCACAGATACGCAGTATTTT. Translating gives CAIRTTREGTSGSTDTQYF.